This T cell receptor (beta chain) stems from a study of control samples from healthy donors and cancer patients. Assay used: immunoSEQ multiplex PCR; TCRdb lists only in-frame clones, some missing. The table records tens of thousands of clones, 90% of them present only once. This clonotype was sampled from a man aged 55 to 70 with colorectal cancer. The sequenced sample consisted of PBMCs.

CDR3 nucleotide sequence: TGTGCCAGTAATCATCCACCGGGGGGCAAGGGCTCCTATAATTCACCCCTCCACTTT. Amino acid sequence: CASNHPPGGKGSYNSPLHF. The gene calls are TRBV19 and TRBJ1-6, with D possibly matching TRBD1 (6 bases). The V end was cut by 7 bases, the J end by 0 bases, with 22 bases between. Germline assignment: CDR1 LNHDA and CDR2 SQIVND (reference sequence). The CDR3 runs 19 residues.